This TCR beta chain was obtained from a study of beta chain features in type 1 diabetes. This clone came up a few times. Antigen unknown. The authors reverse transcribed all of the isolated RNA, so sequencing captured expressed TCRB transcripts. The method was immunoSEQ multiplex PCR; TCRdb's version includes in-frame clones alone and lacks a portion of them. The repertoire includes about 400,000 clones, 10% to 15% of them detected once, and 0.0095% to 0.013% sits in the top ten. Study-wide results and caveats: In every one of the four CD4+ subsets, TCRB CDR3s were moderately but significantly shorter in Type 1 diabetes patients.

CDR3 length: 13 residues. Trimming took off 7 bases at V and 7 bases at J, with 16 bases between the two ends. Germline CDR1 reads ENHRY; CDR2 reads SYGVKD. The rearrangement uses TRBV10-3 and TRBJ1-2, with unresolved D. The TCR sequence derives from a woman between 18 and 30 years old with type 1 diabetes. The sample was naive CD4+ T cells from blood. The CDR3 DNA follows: TGTGCCATCACCAACCTAGGTGGTGGTGGCTACACCTTC. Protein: CAITNLGGGGYTF.